What follows are 8 T cell receptor beta chains derived from one specimen sequenced in a study of blood T cell repertoires in COVID-19 (TCRdb year 2020). Receptor libraries were prepared by the immunoSEQ multiplex PCR assay. This immuneACCESS table, as held by TCRdb, lists in-frame sequences with V and J called but not all clones. Of the missing ones, under half trace to an unresolved V gene in checked studies; the others have no known cause. Within this sample are about 150,000 clones, with approximately 85% of them counted one time only. Jointly, the top ten make up under 0.8% of the sample. Sequencing was done on a sample of peripheral blood. The receptors shown here come from a man aged 60 to 69 with COVID-19, enrolled during active disease.

The rearrangement links TRBV18 to TRBJ2-2, with D possibly TRBD2 on 6 matching bases. This CDR3 spans 17 amino acids. Trimming took off 2 bases at V and 3 bases at J, with 16 bases between the two ends. Germline CDR1 reads KGHSH; CDR2 reads LQKENI. Here the CDR3 reads CASSPFAGILDTGELFF. CDR3 sequence (DNA): TGTGCCAGCTCACCATTCGCGGGGATTCTGGACACCGGGGAGCTGTTTTTT.

V usage is TRBV7-2 and J usage is TRBJ2-5; 7 positions agree with TRBD1. The V gene end was trimmed by 5 bases and the J gene end by 8 bases; junction bases not matched to a gene: 11. The CDR3 is 14 residues long. The V gene's germline CDR1 is SGHTA and CDR2 FQGNSA. The CDR3 bases are TGTGCCAGCAGCCCTAGGGACAGAAGAGATACCCAGTACTTC. This codes for CASSPRDRRDTQYF. Together with reference TRBV7-2 and TRBJ2-5, the CDR3 gives the full variable domain: GAGVSQSPSNKVTEKGKDVELRCDPISGHTALYWYRQSLGQGLEFLIYFQGNSAPDKSGLPSDRFSAERTGGSVSTLTIQRTQQEDSAVYLCASSPRDRRDTQYFGPGTRLLVL.

The rearrangement links TRBV5-4 to TRBJ1-4; 10 nucleotides line up with TRBD1. The CDR3 is made up of 16 amino acids. In germline, CDR1 is SGHNT, CDR2 YYREEE (reference sequence). The V and J ends lost 4 bases and 4 bases, in that order; junction bases with no gene match: 7. The CDR3 protein is CASSSDRGRGNEKLFF. For the CDR3, the DNA is TGTGCCAGCAGCAGCGACAGGGGGCGAGGTAATGAAAAACTGTTTTTT.

The sample holds one count of this clone. The rearrangement uses TRBV7-9 and TRBJ2-7; TRBD1 aligns across 9 bases. This CDR3 region has 16 residues. V lost 1 base, J lost 2 bases, and 6 bases stayed unmatched. Germline V CDR1 and CDR2: SEHNR, FQNEAQ (reference sequence). CDR3 sequence reads: CASSLGYRDRAYEQYF. In nucleotides, the CDR3 is TGTGCCAGCAGCTTAGGGTACCGGGACAGGGCCTACGAGCAGTACTTC.

The V and J genes are TRBV7-2 and TRBJ2-7; D perhaps matches TRBD2 (5 bases). Trimming removed 3 bases from V and 5 bases from J, with 14 bases in between. The CDR3 runs 14 residues. Germline CDR1 SGHTA, CDR2 FQGNSA. The DNA for the CDR3 is TGTGCCAGCAGCTTGACCCTAGCCTCAGACGAGCAGTACTTC. Its translation is CASSLTLASDEQYF.

This sequence joins TRBV11-2 and TRBJ2-7, with TRBD2 identical over 7 bases. There are 15 residues in the CDR3. Germline CDR1 SGHAT, CDR2 FQNNGV. The J segment lost 1 base and the V segment lost 6 bases, leaving 9 bases of the junction unmatched. Here the CDR3 reads CASSQWGGASYEQYF. The CDR3 DNA reads as TGTGCCAGCAGTCAATGGGGAGGGGCGTCCTACGAGCAGTACTTC.

The chain couples TRBV19 to TRBJ2-1, with 8 bases lining up with TRBD1. Germline CDR1 is LNHDA and CDR2 is SQIVND (reference sequence). J lost 3 bases, V lost 2 bases, and 9 bases had no gene match. The length of the CDR3 is 17 residues. The CDR3 DNA reads as TGTGCCAGTAGTATACGGGGACAGGCGCCAATCTACAATGAGCAGTTCTTC. Its translation is CASSIRGQAPIYNEQFF. The full variable domain, rest sourced from reference TRBV19 and TRBJ2-1, is DGGITQSPKYLFRKEGQNVTLSCEQNLNHDAMYWYRQDPGQGLRLIYYSQIVNDFQKGDIAEGYSVSREKKESFPLTVTSAQKNPTAFYLCASSIRGQAPIYNEQFFGPGTRLTVL.

V and J are TRBV11-3 and TRBJ1-1, with 7 nucleotides matching TRBD1. The germline V gene encodes CDR1 SGHNT and CDR2 YENEEA. CDR3 length equals 13 residues. The J segment lost 3 bases and the V segment lost 5 bases, leaving 3 bases of the junction unmatched. The CDR3 protein is CASSKTGDTEAFF. In DNA, the CDR3 is TGTGCCAGCAGCAAAACAGGGGACACTGAAGCTTTCTTT.